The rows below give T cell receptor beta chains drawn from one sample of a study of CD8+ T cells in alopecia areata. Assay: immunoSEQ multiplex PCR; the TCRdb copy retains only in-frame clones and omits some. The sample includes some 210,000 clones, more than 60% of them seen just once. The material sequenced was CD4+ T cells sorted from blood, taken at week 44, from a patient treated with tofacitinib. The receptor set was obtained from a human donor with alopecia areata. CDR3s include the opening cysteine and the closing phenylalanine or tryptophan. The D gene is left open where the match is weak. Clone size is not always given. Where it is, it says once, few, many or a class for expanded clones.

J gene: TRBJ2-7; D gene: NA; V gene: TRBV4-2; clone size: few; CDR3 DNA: TGTGCCAGCAGCCAAGAAGCGGACGGGACTCCAAACTTC; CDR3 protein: CASSQEADGTPNF
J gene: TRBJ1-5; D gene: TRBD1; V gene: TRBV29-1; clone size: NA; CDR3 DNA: TGCAGCGTGGGACAGGTGAGCAATCAGCCCCAGCATTTT; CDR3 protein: CSVGQVSNQPQHF
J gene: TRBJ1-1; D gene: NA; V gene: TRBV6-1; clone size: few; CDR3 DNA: TGTGCCAGCAGATTGGGACCGAACACTGAAGCTTTCTTT; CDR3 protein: CASRLGPNTEAFF
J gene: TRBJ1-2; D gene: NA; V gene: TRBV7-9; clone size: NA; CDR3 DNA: TGTGCCAGCAGCCAAGTGTGGGAATCCTATGGCTACACCTTC; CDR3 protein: CASSQVWESYGYTF
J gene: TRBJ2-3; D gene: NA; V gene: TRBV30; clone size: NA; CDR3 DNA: TGTGCCTGGAGTGTTTGGGGGGCGGATACGCAGTATTTT; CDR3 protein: CAWSVWGADTQYF
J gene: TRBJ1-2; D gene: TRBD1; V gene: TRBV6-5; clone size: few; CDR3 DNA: TGTGCCAGCACCACAGGGGGAGCTAACTATGGCTACACCTTC; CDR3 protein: CASTTGGANYGYTF
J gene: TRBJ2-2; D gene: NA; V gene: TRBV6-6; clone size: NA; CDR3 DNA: TGTGCCAGCGTGGGTCCCGGGGAGCTGTTTTTT; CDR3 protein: CASVGPGELFF
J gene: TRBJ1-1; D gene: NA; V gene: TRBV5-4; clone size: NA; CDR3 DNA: TGTGCCAGCAGCTCCAACCCGACGGCCCCGGCTTTCTTT; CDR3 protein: CASSSNPTAPAFF
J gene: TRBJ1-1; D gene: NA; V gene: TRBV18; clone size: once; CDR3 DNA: TGTGCCAGCTCACCACCGGAGCTACAGGGTGTGCCTGAAGCTTTCTTT; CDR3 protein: CASSPPELQGVPEAFF
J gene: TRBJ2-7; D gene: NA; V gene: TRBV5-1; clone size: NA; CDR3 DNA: TGCGCCAGCAGCTTGGCCTCCCGTTCCTACGAGCAGTACTTC; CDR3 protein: CASSLASRSYEQYF
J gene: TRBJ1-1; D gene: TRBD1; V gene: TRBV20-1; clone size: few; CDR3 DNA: TGCAGTGCCGGGGACAGGGATGCTTTCTTT; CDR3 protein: CSAGDRDAFF
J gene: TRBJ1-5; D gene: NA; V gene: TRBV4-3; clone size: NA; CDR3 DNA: TGCGCCAGCAGCCAAGTCGGAGGCCTCCCGCCCCAGCATTTT; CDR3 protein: CASSQVGGLPPQHF
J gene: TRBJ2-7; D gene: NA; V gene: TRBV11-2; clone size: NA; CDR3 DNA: TGTGCCAGCAGCTTAGTTGAATCCGAGCAGTACTTC; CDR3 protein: CASSLVESEQYF
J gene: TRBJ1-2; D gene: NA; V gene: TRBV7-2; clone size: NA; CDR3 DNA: TGTGCCAGCAGCTTAAACTTGGTCCCTTATGGCTACACCTTC; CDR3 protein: CASSLNLVPYGYTF
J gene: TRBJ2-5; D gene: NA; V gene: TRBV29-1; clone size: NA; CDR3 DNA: TGCAGCGTGGACAGCTATCAAGAGACCCAGTACTTC; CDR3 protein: CSVDSYQETQYF
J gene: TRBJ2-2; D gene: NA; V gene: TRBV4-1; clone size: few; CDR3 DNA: TGCGCCAGCAGAAGCGGGACAGCCGACCCTACCGGGGAGCTGTTTTTT; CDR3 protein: CASRSGTADPTGELFF
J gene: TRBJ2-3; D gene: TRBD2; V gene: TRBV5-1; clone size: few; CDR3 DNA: TGCGCCAGCAGCACGGGACCCGCGGGGGGCCCAGATACGCAGTATTTT; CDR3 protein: CASSTGPAGGPDTQYF
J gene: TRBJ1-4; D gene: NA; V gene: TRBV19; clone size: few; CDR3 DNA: TGTGCCAGTACCCCTTCCCCTCAGGAGGCGAGGGAAAAACTGTTTTTT; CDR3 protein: CASTPSPQEAREKLFF
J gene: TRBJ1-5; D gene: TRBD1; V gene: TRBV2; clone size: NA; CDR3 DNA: TGTGCCAGCAGTGTCCCCACAGGGGGCGGCCGCAATCAGCCCCAGCATTTT; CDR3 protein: CASSVPTGGGRNQPQHF
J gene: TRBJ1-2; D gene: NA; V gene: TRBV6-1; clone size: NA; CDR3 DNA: TGTGCCAGCAGTTCGGGGGCCCTACGGGGCTACACCTTC; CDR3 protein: CASSSGALRGYTF
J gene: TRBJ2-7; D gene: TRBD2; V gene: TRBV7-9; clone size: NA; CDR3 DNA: TGTGCCATCCAAAGCGGGGGGGCCGACGAGCAGTACTTC; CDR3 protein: CAIQSGGADEQYF
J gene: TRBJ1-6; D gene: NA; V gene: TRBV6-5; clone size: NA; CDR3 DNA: TGTGCCAGCAAACGGAGGGGGACTTCACCCCTCCACTTT; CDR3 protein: CASKRRGTSPLHF
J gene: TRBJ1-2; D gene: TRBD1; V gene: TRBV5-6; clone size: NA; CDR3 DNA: TGTGCCAGCAGCCCCGACAGGGCCTATGGCTACACCTTC; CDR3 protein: CASSPDRAYGYTF
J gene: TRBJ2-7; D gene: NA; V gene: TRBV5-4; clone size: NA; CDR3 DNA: TGTGCCAGCAGCTTGGACAAAATCTACGAGCAGTACTTC; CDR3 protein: CASSLDKIYEQYF
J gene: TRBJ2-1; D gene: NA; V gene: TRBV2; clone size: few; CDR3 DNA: TGTGCCAGCAGTGTAGGGATCAATGAGCAGTTCTTC; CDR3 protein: CASSVGINEQFF
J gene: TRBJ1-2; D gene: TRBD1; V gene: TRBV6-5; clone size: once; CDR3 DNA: TGTGCCAGCAGTCCGCTAAACAGGGGCTTTGGCTACACCTTC; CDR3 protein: CASSPLNRGFGYTF
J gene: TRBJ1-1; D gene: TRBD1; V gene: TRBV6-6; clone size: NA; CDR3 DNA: TGTGCCAGCAAGGCAGGGGGAGGGACTGAAGCTTTCTTT; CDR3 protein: CASKAGGGTEAFF
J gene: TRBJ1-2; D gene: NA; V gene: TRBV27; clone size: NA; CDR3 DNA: TGTGCCAGCAGTCGTCTCAGTACTCCGGGGGGCTACACCTTC; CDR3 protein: CASSRLSTPGGYTF
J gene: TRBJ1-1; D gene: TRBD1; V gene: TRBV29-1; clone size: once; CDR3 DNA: TGCAGCGTTGAGGTGGGACAGTCACCGACTGAAGCTTTCTTT; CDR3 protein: CSVEVGQSPTEAFF
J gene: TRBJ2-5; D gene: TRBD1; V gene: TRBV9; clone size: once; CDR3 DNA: TGTGCCAGCAGCGTATCCGGGACAGGGACGGAGACCCAGTACTTC; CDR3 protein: CASSVSGTGTETQYF
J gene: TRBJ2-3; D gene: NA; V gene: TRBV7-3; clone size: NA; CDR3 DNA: TGTGCCAGCAGCCTGATGGGATCCACAGATACGCAGTATTTT; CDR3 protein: CASSLMGSTDTQYF
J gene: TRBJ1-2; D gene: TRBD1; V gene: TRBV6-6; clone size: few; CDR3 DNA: TGTGCCAGCAGCCCGGACAGGGGGCATGGCTACACCTTC; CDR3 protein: CASSPDRGHGYTF
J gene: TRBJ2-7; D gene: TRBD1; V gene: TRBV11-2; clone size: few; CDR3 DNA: TGTGCCAGCAGGCGGACAGGGAATTACGAGCAGTACTTC; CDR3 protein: CASRRTGNYEQYF
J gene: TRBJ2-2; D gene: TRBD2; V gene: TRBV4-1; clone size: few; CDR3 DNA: TGCGCCAGCAGCCAAGACTCTGCGGGGGGGCTTGGGGAGCTGTTTTTT; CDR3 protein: CASSQDSAGGLGELFF
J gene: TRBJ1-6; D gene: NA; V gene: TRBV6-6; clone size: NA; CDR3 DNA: TGTGCCACCGGACACATCTCCTATAATTCACCCCTCCACTTT; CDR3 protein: CATGHISYNSPLHF
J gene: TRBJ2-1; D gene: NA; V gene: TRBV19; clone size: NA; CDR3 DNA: TGTGCCAGTAGTATCCGGCAGGGGGGTTACAATGAGCAGTTCTTC; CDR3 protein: CASSIRQGGYNEQFF
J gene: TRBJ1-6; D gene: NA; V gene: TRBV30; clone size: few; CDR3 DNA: TGTGCCTGGAGTCGAGAATCCTTTTCACCCCTCCACTTT; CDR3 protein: CAWSRESFSPLHF